The clone carrying this TCR beta chain was seen a handful of times. Its antigen is unknown. The sample originates from a study of cytomegalovirus exposure and HLA in healthy donors. General observations from the study: Cytomegalovirus-associated status was assigned to about 160 TCR beta chains. In the analysis, some V segments, TRBV6-2 and TRBV6-3 included, were excluded as indistinguishable.

In germline, CDR1 is MNHNS, CDR2 SASEGT. Trimming pared 7 bases from V and 6 bases from J, leaving 13 bases between. The CDR3 loop spans 13 amino acids. PCR primers comprised 60 Vbeta and 13 Jbeta primers. The protocol was immunoSEQ multiplex PCR, while the TCRdb copy is restricted to in-frame clones and leaves out a portion. In the table there are some 160,000 clones, approximately 88% of which are singletons. V is TRBV6-1 and J is TRBJ1-5, with a tentative D call TRBD1 (5 bases). This TCR came from a young woman in good health and CMV-seronegative. The source material was PBMCs. CDR3 sequence: CASKVGEGQPQHF. DNA for the CDR3: TGTGCCAGCAAGGTGGGGGAGGGTCAGCCCCAGCATTTT.